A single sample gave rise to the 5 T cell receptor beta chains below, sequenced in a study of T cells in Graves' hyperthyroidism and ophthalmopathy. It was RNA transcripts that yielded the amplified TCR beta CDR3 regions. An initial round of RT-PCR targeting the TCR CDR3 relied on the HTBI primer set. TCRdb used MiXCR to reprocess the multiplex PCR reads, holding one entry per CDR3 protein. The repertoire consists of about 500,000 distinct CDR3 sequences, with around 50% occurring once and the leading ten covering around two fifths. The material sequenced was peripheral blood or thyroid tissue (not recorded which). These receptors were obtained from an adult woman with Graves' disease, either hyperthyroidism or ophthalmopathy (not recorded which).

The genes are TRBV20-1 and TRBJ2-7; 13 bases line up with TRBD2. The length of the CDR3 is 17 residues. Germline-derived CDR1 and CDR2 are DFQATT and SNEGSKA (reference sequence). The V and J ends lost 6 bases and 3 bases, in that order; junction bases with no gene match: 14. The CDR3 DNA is TGCAGTGCCCATATACTAGCGGGAGGGCCAGTAAACTACGAGCAGTACTTC. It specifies CSAHILAGGPVNYEQYF.

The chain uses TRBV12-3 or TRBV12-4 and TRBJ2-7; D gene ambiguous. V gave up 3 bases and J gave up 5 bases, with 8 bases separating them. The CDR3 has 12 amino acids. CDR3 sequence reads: CASSFPEDEQYF. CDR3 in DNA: TGTGCCAGCAGTTTCCCTGAGGACGAGCAGTACTTC.

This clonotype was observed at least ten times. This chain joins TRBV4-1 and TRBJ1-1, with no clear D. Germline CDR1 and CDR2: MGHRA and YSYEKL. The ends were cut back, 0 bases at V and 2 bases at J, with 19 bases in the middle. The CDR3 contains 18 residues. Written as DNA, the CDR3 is TGCGCCAGCAGCCAAGATTGGGTCGGATCAGCGGGAAACACTGAAGCTTTCTTT. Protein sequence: CASSQDWVGSAGNTEAFF.

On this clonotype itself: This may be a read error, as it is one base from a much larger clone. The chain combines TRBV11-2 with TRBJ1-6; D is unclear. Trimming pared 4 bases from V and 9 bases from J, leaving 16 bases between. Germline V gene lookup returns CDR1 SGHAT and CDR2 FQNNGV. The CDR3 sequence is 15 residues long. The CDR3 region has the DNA TGTGCCAGCAGCTACACTGTGGCCCGGGGTTCACCCCTCCACTTT. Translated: CASSYTVARGSPLHF.

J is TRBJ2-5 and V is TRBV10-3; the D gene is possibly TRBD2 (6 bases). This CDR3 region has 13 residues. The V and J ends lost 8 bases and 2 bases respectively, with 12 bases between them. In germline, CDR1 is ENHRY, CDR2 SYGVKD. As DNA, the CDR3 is TGTGCCATCCGGCGGGATGGGCAAGAGACCCAGTACTTC. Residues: CAIRRDGQETQYF.